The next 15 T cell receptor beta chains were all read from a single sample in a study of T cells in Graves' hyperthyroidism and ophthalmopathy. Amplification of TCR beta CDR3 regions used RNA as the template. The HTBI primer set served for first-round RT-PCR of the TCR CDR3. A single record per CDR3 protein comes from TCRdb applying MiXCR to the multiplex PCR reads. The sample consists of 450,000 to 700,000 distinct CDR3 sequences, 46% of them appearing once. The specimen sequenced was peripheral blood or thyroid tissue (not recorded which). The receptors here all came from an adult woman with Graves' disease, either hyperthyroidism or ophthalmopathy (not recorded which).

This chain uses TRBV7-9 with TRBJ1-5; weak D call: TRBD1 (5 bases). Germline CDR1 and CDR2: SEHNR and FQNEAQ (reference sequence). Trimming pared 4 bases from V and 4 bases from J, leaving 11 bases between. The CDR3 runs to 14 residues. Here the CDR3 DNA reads TGTGCCAGCAGCTCCCCGGGGCTTAATCAGCCCCAGCATTTT. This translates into CASSSPGLNQPQHF.

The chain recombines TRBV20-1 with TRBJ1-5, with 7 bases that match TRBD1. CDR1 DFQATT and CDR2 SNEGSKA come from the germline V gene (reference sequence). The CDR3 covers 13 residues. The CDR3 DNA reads TGCAGCGGAAGGGACAGCTCTTATCAGCCCCAGCATTTT. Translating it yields CSGRDSSYQPQHF.

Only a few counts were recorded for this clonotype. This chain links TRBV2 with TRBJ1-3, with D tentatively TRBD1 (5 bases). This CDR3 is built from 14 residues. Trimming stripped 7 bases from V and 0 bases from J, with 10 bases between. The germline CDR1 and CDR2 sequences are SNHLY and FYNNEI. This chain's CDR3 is CASTYDSSGNTIYF. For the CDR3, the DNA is TGTGCCAGCACCTACGACAGCTCTGGAAACACCATATATTTT. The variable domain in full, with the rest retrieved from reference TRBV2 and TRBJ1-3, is EPEVTQTPSHQVTQMGQEVILRCVPISNHLYFYWYRQILGQKVEFLVSFYNNEISEKSEIFDDQFSVERPDGSNFTLKIRSTKLEDSAMYFCASTYDSSGNTIYFGEGSWLTVV.

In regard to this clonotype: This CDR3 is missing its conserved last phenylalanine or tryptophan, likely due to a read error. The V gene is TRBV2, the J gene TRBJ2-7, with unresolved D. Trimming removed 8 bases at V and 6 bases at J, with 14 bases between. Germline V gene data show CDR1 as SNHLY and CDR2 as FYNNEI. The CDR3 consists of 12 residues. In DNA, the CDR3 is TGTGCCAGCTCACCCACCCCTCGCGAGCAGTACTCC. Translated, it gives CASSPTPREQYS.

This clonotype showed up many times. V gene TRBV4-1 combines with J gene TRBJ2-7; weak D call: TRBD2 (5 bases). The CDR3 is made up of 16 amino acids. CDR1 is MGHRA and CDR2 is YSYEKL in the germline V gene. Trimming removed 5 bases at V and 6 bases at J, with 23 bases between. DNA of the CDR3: TGCGCCAGCAGCGTTGCTAGAGGGAGTTTCTTTCGCGAGCAGTACTTC. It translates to CASSVARGSFFREQYF.

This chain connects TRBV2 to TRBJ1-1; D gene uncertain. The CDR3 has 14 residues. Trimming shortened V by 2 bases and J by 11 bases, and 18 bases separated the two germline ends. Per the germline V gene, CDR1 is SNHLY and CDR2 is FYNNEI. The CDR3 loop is CASSERVRSSRAFF. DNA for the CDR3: TGTGCCAGCAGTGAACGGGTGAGGTCTTCGAGGGCTTTCTTT.

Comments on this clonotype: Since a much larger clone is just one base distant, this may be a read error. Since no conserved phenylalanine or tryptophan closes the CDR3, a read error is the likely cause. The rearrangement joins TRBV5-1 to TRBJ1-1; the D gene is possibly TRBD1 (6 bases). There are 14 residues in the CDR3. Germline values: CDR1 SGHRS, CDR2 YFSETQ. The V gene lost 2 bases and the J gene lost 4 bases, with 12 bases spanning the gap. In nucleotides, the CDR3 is TGCGCCAGCAGCTTTGACACAGGGATCACTGAAGCTTTCCTT. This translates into CASSFDTGITEAFL.

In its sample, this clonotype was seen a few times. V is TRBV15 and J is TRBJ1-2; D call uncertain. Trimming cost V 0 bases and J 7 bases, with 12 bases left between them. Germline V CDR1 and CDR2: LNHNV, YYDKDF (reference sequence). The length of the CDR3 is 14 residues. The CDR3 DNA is TGTGCCACCAGCAGAGATAGGTCAAGTCGTGGCTACACCTTC. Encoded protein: CATSRDRSSRGYTF. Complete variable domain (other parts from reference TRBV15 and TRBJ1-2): DAMVIQNPRYQVTQFGKPVTLSCSQTLNHNVMYWYQQKSSQAPKLLFHYYDKDFNNEADTPDNFQSRRPNTSFCFLDIRSPGLGDTAMYLCATSRDRSSRGYTFGSGTRLTVV.

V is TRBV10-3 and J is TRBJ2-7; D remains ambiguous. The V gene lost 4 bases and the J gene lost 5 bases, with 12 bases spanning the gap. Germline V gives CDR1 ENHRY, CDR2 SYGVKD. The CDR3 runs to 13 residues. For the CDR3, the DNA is TGTGCCATCAGTGCTAGAAAGACCAACGAGCAGTACTTC. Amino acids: CAISARKTNEQYF.

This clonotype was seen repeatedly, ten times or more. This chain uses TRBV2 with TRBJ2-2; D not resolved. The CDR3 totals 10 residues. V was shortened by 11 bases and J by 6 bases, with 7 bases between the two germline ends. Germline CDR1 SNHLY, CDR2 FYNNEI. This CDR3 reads CACQAGELFF. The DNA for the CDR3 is TGTGCCTGTCAGGCCGGGGAGCTGTTTTTT. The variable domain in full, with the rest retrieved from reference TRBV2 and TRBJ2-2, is EPEVTQTPSHQVTQMGQEVILRCVPISNHLYFYWYRQILGQKVEFLVSFYNNEISEKSEIFDDQFSVERPDGSNFTLKIRSTKLEDSAMYFCACQAGELFFGEGSRLTVL.

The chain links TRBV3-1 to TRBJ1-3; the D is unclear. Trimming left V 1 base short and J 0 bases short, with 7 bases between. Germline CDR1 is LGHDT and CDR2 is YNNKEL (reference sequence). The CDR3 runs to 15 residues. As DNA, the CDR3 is TGTGCCAGCAGCCAAGCCGGGCTCTCTGGAAACACCATATATTTT. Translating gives CASSQAGLSGNTIYF.

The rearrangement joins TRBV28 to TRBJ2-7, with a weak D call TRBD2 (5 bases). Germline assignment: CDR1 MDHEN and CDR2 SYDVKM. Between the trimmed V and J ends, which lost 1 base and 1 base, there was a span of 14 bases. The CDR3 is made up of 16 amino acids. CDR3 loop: CASSLLEASLSYEQYF. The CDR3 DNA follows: TGTGCCAGCAGTTTATTGGAGGCTAGCTTATCCTACGAGCAGTACTTC.

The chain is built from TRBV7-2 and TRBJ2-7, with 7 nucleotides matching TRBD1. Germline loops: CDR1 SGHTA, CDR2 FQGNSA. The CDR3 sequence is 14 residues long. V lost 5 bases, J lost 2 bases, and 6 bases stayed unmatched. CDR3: CASSVSGTAYEQYF. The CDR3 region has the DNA TGTGCCAGCAGCGTGTCCGGGACAGCCTACGAGCAGTACTTC.

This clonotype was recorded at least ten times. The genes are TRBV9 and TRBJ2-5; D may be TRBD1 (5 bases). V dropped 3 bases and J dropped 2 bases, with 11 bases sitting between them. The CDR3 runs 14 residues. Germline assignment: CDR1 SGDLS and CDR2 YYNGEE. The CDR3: CASSASDRQETQYF. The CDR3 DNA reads TGTGCCAGCAGCGCCTCCGACAGACAAGAGACCCAGTACTTC. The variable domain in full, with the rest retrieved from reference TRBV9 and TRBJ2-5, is DSGVTQTPKHLITATGQRVTLRCSPRSGDLSVYWYQQSLDQGLQFLIQYYNGEERAKGNILERFSAQQFPDLHSELNLSSLELGDSALYFCASSASDRQETQYFGPGTRLLVL.

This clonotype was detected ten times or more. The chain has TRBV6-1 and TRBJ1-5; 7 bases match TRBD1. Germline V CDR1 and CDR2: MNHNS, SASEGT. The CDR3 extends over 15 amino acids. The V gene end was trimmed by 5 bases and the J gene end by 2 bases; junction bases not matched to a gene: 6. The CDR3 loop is CASSSQGEGNQPQHF. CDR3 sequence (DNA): TGTGCCAGCAGTTCCCAGGGGGAGGGCAATCAGCCCCAGCATTTT.